Only one count was recorded for the clone carrying this T cell receptor (beta chain). The target antigen is unknown. Germline V gene data show CDR1 as MNHNS and CDR2 as SASEGT. Trimming pared 3 bases from V and 13 bases from J, leaving 16 bases between. CDR3 length: 14 residues. Clones were sequenced by immunoSEQ multiplex PCR, and TCRdb holds only the in-frame ones, with some missing. The table has more than 95,000 clones, roughly 80% seen once; the top ten hold 2.5% to 3.5%. The data were taken from a study of identifying expanded T cells in peripheral blood. Study findings and constraints: Approximately two-week clone count variance significantly increased as total template count grew. Technical replicates showed about 1.2 changed clones; two weeks roughly 18; four weeks 19.

Healthy donors had no documented immune events, such as infections, while sampled. This sequence joins TRBV6-1 and TRBJ1-6; possible D gene TRBD1, 5 bases. The source of this sequence is a person aged 18 to 75 in good health. The source material was blood. CDR3 loop: CASSESQGASPLHF. The CDR3 bases are TGTGCCAGCAGTGAGAGTCAGGGAGCATCGCCCCTCCACTTT.